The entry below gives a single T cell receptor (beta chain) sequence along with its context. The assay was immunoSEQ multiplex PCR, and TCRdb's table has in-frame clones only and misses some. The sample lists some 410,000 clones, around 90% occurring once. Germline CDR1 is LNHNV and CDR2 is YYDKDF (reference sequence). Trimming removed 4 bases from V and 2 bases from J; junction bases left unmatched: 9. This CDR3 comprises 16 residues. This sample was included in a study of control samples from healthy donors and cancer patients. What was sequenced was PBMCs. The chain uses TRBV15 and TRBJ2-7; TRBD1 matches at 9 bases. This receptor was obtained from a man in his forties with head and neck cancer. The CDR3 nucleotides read TGTGCCACCAGCACATCCTACCGGGACAGGGCCTACGAGCAGTACTTC. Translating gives CATSTSYRDRAYEQYF.